Described below is a single TCR beta chain sequence and its context. Its cognate antigen is unknown. These data belong to a study of blood T cells in healthy people across ages. Study-wide points: Per-million-T-cell TCR beta diversity fell roughly linearly with age. Because donor CMV status was unknown, expanded clonotype changes were possibly confounded. Diversity figures derived from one million T cells were judged to underestimate the true value.

PCR was performed a second time for roughly 7 to 11 cycles using a sample-barcoded 5' primer and a J-beta primer mix. Each single sample gave us at least 2.5 million CDR3-containing paired-end reads. TCRdb independently ran MiXCR on the 5' RACE reads; one entry per CDR3 protein. The sample carries around 780,000 distinct CDR3 sequences, just over 55% recorded once. Germline V lookup: CDR1 SQVTM, CDR2 ANQGSEA. J was trimmed by 5 bases and V by 7 bases; bases with no gene match: 4. CDR3 length: 12 residues. What was sequenced was blood. The V call is TRBV29-1, the J call TRBJ2-1; 8 bases fit TRBD1. The receptor was isolated from a man aged 40-49 years in good health. The CDR3 region is CSEQTGDNEQFF. The CDR3 nucleotides are TGCAGCGAACAGACAGGGGACAATGAGCAGTTCTTC.